This TCR beta chain appears in the sequencing data of a study of blood T cell repertoires in COVID-19. Overall study: Specimens from acute and convalescent COVID-19 originated in the United States, Italy and Spain.

Only in-frame clones appear in the TCRdb table, and some are missing; sequencing was by immunoSEQ multiplex PCR. The sample includes tens of thousands of clones, roughly 89% seen only once; the top ten take 4% to 5%. Germline CDR1 is SGDLS and CDR2 is YYNGEE. This CDR3 spans 16 amino acids. The trim removed 4 bases at V and 3 bases at J, leaving 6 bases unmatched. This rearrangement joins TRBV9 to TRBJ2-1, with 11 positions matching TRBD2. The sample comprised peripheral blood. The TCR originated in a woman aged 50 to 60 with active COVID-19. The CDR3 reads CASSTTSGSYYNEQFF. CDR3 nucleotides: TGTGCCAGCAGCACAACTAGCGGGAGTTACTACAATGAGCAGTTCTTC.